Below are 6 T cell receptor beta chains sequenced from a single sample in a study of blood T cells in healthy people across ages. A second PCR of about 7 to 12 cycles used a sample-barcoded 5' primer and a J-beta primer mix. MiXCR, applied by TCRdb to the 5' RACE reads, yields one record per CDR3 protein. The table includes about 1.5 million distinct CDR3 sequences, approximately 43% detected once. Sequences were obtained from blood. Receptors originate from a woman between 18 and 29 years old in good health.

This chain connects TRBV20-1 to TRBJ1-4; tentative D call: TRBD1 (5 bases). This CDR3 contains 15 residues. Germline CDR1 and CDR2: DFQATT and SNEGSKA (reference sequence). The germline V and J ends were trimmed by 0 bases and 4 bases, with 12 bases remaining between them. CDR3 bases: TGCAGTGCTAGAGAACGGGGACTCGTTAATGAAAAACTGTTTTTT. This sequence encodes CSARERGLVNEKLFF.

This rearrangement joins TRBV18 to TRBJ2-5; no definite D call. The DNA end is more similar to TRBJ2-1, so the J call may be wrong. The CDR3 is 12 amino acids. Germline assignment: CDR1 KGHSH and CDR2 LQKENI. The CDR3 loop reads CASSMPEETQFF. CDR3 nucleotides: TGTGCCAGCTCAATGCCCGAAGAGACCCAGTTCTTC.

Details on this clonotype: Sequence at one end of the junction differs from germline and may be a read error. The V call is TRBV27, the J call TRBJ2-7, with unresolved D. Germline lookup yields CDR1 MNHEY and CDR2 SMNVEV (reference sequence). The CDR3 spans 13 residues. Here the CDR3 DNA reads TGTGTCAGCAGTTTAACGGTCACCTACGAGCAGTACTTC. This codes for CVSSLTVTYEQYF.

The J gene is TRBJ2-3, the V gene TRBV9; D remains ambiguous. This CDR3 is built from 15 residues. Germline assignment: CDR1 SGDLS and CDR2 YYNGEE. The V end was cut by 3 bases, the J end by 3 bases, with 14 bases between. The CDR3 DNA follows: TGTGCCAGCAGCGCTCGAAGACTTGGTACAGATACGCAGTATTTT. Translated: CASSARRLGTDTQYF.

This sequence joins TRBV15 and TRBJ2-1; D unclear. The CDR3 runs 14 residues. Germline CDR1 is LNHNV and CDR2 is YYDKDF (reference sequence). The ends were cut back, 1 base at V and 5 bases at J, with 9 bases in the middle. The CDR3 here is CATSRVRQDNEQFF. CDR3 DNA sequence: TGTGCCACCAGCAGAGTAAGGCAGGACAATGAGCAGTTCTTC.

This clonotype was picked up a small number of times. The J gene is TRBJ2-3, the V gene TRBV20-1; D possibly corresponds to TRBD2 (6 bases). Germline V gene data show CDR1 as DFQATT and CDR2 as SNEGSKA (reference sequence). The CDR3 has 16 amino acids. V lost 2 bases and J 8 bases, leaving 23 bases between the germline ends. The CDR3 coding sequence is TGCAGTGCTAGAAACTTGCAGCGGGCTGCAAGGAGTACGCAGTATTTT. It translates to CSARNLQRAARSTQYF.